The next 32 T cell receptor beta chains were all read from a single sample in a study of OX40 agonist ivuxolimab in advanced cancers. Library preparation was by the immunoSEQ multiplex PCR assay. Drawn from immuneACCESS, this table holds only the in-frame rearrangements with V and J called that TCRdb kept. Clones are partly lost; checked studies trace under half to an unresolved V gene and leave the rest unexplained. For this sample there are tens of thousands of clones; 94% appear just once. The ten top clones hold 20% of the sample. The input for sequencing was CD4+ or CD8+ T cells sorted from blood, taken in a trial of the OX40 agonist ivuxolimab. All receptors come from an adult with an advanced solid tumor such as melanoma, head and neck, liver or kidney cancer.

For the CDR3, the DNA is TGCGCCAGCAGCCCGGGGCCTTCTAGCGGGTGGGGAGATACGCAGTATTTT. This codes for CASSPGPSSGWGDTQYF. The chain couples TRBV4-1 to TRBJ2-3, with 8 bases matching TRBD2. V dropped 4 bases and J dropped 5; count of bases not matched to a gene: 14. The germline V gene encodes CDR1 MGHRA and CDR2 YSYEKL. The CDR3 runs to 17 residues.

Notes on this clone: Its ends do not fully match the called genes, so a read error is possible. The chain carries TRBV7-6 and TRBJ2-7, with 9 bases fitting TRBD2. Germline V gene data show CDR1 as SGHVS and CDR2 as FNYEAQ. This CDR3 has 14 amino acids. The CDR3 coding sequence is TGTGCCAGCAGCCTAGCGGGGCCTTTGGACGAGCAGTACTTC. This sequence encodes CASSLAGPLDEQYF.

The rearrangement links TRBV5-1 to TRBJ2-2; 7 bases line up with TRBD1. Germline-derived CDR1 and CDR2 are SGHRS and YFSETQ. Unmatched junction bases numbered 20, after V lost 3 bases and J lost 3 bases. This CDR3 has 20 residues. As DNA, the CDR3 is TGCGCCAGCAGCTCGACCCAGACCTTGACAGGGAGCGGTGACACCGGGGAGCTGTTTTTT. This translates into CASSSTQTLTGSGDTGELFF. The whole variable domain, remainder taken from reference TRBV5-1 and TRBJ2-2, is KAGVTQTPRYLIKTRGQQVTLSCSPISGHRSVSWYQQTPGQGLQFLFEYFSETQRNKGNFPGRFSGRQFSNSRSEMNVSTLELGDSALYLCASSSTQTLTGSGDTGELFFGEGSRLTVL.

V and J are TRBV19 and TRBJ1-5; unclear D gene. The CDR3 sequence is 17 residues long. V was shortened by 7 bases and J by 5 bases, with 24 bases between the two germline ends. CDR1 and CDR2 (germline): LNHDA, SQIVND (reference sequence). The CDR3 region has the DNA TGTGCCAGTAATTGGTTAGGAGACATCGGGAAATATCAGCCCCAGCATTTT. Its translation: CASNWLGDIGKYQPQHF.

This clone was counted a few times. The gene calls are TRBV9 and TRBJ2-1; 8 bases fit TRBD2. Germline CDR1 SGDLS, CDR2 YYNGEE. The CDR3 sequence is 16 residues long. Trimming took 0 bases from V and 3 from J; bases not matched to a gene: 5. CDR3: CASSVAEREFYNEQFF. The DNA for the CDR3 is TGTGCCAGCAGCGTAGCTGAGCGGGAGTTCTACAATGAGCAGTTCTTC.

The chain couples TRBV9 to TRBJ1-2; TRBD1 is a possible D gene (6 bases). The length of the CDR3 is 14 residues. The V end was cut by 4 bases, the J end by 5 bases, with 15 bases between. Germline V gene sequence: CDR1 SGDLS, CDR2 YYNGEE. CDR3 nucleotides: TGTGCCAGCAGCCGGGTCGGGGGCGCATATGGCTACACCTTC. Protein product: CASSRVGGAYGYTF.

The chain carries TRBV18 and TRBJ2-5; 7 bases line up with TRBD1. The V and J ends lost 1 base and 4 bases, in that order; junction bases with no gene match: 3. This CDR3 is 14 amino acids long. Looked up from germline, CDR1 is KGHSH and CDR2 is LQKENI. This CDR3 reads CASSPLDRAETQYF. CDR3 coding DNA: TGTGCCAGCTCACCACTCGACAGGGCAGAGACCCAGTACTTC. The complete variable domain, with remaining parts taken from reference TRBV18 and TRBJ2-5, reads NAGVMQNPRHLVRRRGQEARLRCSPMKGHSHVYWYRQLPEEGLKFMVYLQKENIIDESGMPKERFSAEFPKEGPSILRIQQVVRGDSAAYFCASSPLDRAETQYFGPGTRLLVL.

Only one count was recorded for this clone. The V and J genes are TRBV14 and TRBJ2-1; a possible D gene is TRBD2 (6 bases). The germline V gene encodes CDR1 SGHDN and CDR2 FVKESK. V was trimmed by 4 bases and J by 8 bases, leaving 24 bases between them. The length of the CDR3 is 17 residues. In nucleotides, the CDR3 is TGTGCCAGCAGCCTCGCCGTCGAAGGAGGGAGGCACCATGAGCAGTTCTTC. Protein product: CASSLAVEGGRHHEQFF.

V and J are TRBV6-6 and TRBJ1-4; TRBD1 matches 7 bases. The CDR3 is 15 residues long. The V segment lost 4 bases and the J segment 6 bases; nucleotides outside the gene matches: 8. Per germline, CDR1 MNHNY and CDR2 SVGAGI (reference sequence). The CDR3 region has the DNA TGTGCCAGCAGTTTTCAAACAGGGGCGGATGAAAAACTGTTTTTT. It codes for CASSFQTGADEKLFF.

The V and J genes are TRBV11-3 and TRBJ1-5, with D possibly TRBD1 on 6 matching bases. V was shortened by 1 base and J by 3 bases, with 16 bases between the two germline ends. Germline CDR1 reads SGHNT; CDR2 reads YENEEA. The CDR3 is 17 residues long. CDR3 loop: CASSLGEGGQFNQPQHF. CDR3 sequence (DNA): TGTGCCAGCAGCTTAGGAGAGGGGGGGCAGTTCAATCAGCCCCAGCATTTT. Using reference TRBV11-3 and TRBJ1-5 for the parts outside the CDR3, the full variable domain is EAGVVQSPRYKIIEKKQPVAFWCNPISGHNTLYWYLQNLGQGPELLIRYENEEAVDDSQLPKDRFSAERLKGVDSTLKIQPAELGDSAVYLCASSLGEGGQFNQPQHFGDGTRLSIL.

The CDR3 region is CASSSGTGMNTEAFF. The CDR3 bases are TGTGCCAGCAGTTCTGGGACAGGGATGAACACTGAAGCTTTCTTT. The chain couples TRBV6-5 to TRBJ1-1; 9 positions match TRBD1. The germline V gene has CDR1 MNHEY and CDR2 SVGAGI. The V gene end was trimmed by 4 bases and the J gene end by 0 bases; junction bases not matched to a gene: 3. This CDR3 has 15 residues.

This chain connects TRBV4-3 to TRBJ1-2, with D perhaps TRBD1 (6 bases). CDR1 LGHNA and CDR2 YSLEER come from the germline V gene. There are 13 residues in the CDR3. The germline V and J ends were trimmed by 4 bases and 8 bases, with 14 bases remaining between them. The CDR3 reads CASSPIDGGGYTF. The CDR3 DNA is TGCGCCAGCAGCCCGATTGACGGGGGCGGCTACACCTTC.

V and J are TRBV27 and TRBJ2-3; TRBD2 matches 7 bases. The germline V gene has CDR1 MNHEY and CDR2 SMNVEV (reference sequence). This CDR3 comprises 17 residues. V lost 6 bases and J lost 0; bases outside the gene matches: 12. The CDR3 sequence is CASSPIPIGGSTDTQYF. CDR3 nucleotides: TGTGCCAGCAGCCCTATCCCTATCGGGGGGAGCACAGATACGCAGTATTTT.

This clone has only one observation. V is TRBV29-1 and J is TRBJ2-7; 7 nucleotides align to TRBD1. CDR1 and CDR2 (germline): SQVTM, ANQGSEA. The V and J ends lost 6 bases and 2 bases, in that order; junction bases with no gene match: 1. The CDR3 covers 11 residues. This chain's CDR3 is CSVTGTYEQYF. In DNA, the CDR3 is TGCAGCGTGACAGGGACCTACGAGCAGTACTTC.

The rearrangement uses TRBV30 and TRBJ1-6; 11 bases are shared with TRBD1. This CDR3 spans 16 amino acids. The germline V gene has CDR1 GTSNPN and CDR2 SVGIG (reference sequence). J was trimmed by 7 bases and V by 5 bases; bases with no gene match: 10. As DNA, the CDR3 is TGTGCCTGGGACGGGGGACAGGGGGACTCCAATTCACCCCTCCACTTT. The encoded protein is CAWDGGQGDSNSPLHF. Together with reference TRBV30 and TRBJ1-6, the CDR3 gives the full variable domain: SQTIHQWPATLVQPVGSPLSLECTVEGTSNPNLYWYRQAAGRGLQLLFYSVGIGQISSEVPQNLSASRPQDRQFILSSKKLLLSDSGFYLCAWDGGQGDSNSPLHFGNGTRLTVT.

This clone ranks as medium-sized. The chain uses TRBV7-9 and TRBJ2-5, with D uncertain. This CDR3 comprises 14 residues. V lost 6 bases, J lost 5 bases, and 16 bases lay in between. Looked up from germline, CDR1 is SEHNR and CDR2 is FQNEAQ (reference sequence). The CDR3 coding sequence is TGTGCCAGCAGTTTGGTGGCGGTTGTGGAGACCCAGTACTTC. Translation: CASSLVAVVETQYF.

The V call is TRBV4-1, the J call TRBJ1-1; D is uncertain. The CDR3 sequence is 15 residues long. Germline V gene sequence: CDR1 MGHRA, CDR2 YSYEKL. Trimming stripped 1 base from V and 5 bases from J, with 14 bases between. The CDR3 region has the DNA TGCGCCAGCAGCCAAGCCACACTCCCGAGAACTGAAGCTTTCTTT. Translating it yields CASSQATLPRTEAFF.

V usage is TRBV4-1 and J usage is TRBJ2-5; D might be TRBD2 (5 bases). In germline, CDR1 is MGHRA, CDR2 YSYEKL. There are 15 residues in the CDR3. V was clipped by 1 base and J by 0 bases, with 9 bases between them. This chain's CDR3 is CASSQGTGYQETQYF. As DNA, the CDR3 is TGCGCCAGCAGCCAAGGCACGGGGTACCAAGAGACCCAGTACTTC.

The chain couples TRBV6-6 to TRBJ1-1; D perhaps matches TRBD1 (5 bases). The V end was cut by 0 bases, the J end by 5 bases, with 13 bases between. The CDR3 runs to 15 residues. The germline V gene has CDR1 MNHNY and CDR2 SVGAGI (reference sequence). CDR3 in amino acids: CASSYSAGTETEAFF. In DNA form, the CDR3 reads TGTGCCAGCAGTTACTCGGCAGGGACGGAGACTGAAGCTTTCTTT.

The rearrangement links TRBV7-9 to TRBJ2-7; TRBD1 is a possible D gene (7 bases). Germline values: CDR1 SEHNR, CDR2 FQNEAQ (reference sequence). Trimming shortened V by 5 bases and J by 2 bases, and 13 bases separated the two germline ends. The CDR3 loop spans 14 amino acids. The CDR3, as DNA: TGTGCCAGCAGCCTGGAGGGGGCTCCCTACGAGCAGTACTTC. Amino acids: CASSLEGAPYEQYF.

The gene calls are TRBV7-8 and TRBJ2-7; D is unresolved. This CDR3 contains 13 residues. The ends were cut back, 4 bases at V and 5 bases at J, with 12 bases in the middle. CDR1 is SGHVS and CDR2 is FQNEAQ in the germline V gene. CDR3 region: CASSSSNSNEQYF. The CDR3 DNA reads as TGTGCCAGCAGCTCGTCCAACTCTAACGAGCAGTACTTC.

Here the CDR3 reads CASSHLLPGSGDYEQYF. The CDR3 DNA follows: TGTGCCAGCAGCCACCTCCTGCCGGGTAGCGGGGACTACGAGCAGTACTTC. The J gene is TRBJ2-7, the V gene TRBV14, with 8 bases aligning to TRBD2. The CDR3 covers 17 residues. V lost 3 bases and J lost 3; bases outside the gene matches: 13. Germline CDR1 SGHDN, CDR2 FVKESK.

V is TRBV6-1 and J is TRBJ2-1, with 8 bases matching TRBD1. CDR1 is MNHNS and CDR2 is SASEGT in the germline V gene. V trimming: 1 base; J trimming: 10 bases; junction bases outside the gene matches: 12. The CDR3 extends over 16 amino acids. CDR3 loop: CASSEGTGLGIGEQFF. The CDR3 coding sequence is TGTGCCAGCAGTGAAGGGACAGGGCTGGGGATTGGGGAGCAGTTCTTC.

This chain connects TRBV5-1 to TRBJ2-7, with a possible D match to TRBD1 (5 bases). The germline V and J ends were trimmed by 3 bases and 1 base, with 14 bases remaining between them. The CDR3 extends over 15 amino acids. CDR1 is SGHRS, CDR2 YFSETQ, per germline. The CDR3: CASSSDLGPSYEQYF. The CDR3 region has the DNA TGCGCCAGCAGCTCTGACTTGGGGCCGTCCTACGAGCAGTACTTC. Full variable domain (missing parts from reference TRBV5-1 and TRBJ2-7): KAGVTQTPRYLIKTRGQQVTLSCSPISGHRSVSWYQQTPGQGLQFLFEYFSETQRNKGNFPGRFSGRQFSNSRSEMNVSTLELGDSALYLCASSSDLGPSYEQYFGPGTRLTVT.

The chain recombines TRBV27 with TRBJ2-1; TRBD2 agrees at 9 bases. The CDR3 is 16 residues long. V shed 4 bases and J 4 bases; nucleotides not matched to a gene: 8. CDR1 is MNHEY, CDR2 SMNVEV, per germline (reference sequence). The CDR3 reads CASSSPTSGSYNEQFF. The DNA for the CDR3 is TGTGCCAGCAGTTCCCCCACTAGCGGGTCGTACAATGAGCAGTTCTTC.

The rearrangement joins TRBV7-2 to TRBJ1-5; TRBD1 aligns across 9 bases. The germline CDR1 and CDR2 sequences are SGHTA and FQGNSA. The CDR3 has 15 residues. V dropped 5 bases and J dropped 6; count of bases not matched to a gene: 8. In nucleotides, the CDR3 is TGTGCCAGCAGCGAAGGGACAGGGTTTAGTCAGCCCCAGCATTTT. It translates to CASSEGTGFSQPQHF.

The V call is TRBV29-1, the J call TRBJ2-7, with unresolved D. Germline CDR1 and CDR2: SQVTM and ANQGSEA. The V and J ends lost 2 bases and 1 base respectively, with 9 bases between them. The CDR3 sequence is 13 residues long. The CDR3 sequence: CSVEIGTSYEQYF. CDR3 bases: TGCAGCGTTGAAATCGGTACTTCCTACGAGCAGTACTTC.

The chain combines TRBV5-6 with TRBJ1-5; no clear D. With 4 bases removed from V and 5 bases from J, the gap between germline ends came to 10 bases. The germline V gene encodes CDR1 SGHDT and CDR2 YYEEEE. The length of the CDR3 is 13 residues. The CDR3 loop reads CASSHDTYQPQHF. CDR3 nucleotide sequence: TGTGCCAGCAGCCATGACACTTATCAGCCCCAGCATTTT.

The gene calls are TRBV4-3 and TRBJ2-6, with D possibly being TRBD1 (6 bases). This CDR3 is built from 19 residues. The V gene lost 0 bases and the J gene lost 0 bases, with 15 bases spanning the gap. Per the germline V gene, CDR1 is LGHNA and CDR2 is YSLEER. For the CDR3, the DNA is TGCGCCAGCAGCCAAGAGGTGGCAGGGGTAGCCTCTGGGGCCAACGTCCTGACTTTC. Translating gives CASSQEVAGVASGANVLTF.

CDR3 in amino acids: CASSPRNSPLHF. The CDR3 DNA reads as TGTGCCAGTAGTCCCAGAAATTCACCCCTCCACTTT. V is TRBV19 and J is TRBJ1-6; D remains ambiguous. The length of the CDR3 is 12 residues. Per germline, CDR1 LNHDA and CDR2 SQIVND (reference sequence). V was trimmed by 5 bases and J by 7 bases, leaving 6 bases between them. The full variable domain, rest sourced from reference TRBV19 and TRBJ1-6, is DGGITQSPKYLFRKEGQNVTLSCEQNLNHDAMYWYRQDPGQGLRLIYYSQIVNDFQKGDIAEGYSVSREKKESFPLTVTSAQKNPTAFYLCASSPRNSPLHFGNGTRLTVT.

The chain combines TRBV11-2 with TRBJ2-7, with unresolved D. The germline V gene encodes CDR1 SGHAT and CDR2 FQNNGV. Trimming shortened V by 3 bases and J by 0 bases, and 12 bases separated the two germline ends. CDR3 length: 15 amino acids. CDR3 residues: CASSFTDPSSYEQYF. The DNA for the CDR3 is TGTGCCAGCAGCTTTACAGACCCCAGCTCCTACGAGCAGTACTTC.

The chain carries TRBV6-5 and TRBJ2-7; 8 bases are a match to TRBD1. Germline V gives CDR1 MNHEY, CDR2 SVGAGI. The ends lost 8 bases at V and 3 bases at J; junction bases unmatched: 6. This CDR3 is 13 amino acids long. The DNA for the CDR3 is TGTGCCAGCTCCCCCGGGACAGGCTACGAGCAGTACTTC. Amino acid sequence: CASSPGTGYEQYF.